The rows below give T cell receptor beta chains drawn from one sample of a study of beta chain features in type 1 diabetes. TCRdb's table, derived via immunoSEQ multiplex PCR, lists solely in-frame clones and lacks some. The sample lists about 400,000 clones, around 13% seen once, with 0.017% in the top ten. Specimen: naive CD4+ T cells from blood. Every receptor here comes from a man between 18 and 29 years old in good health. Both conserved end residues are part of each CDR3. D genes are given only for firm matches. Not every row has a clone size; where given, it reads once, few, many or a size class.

TGTGCCAGCAGCTTCTCCTTTAACGTCCTGACTTTC,CASSFSFNVLTF,NA,TRBV7-2,TRBJ2-6,few
TGCGCCAGCAGCGAGAGGACAGGGCCCTACGAGCAGTACTTC,CASSERTGPYEQYF,TRBD1,TRBV4-3,TRBJ2-7,NA
TGTGCCAGCAGCTCCTATTCACCGTACGGGGTCTACGAGCAGTACTTC,CASSSYSPYGVYEQYF,NA,TRBV5-4,TRBJ2-7,NA
TGCAGCGCTGGACAGGGGGCGCGCAGAGAGACCCAGTACTTC,CSAGQGARRETQYF,TRBD1,TRBV29-1,TRBJ2-5,few
TGTGCCAGCAGCACTATGACCCCAGAGCAGTTCTTC,CASSTMTPEQFF,NA,TRBV13,TRBJ2-1,few
TGTGCCAGCAGCTTATCGGGGGTAGGGGCCAACGTCCTGACTTTC,CASSLSGVGANVLTF,NA,TRBV7-3,TRBJ2-6,few
TGTGCCAGCAGCCCAAGACAGGGCTCCTACAATGAGCAGTTCTTC,CASSPRQGSYNEQFF,TRBD1,TRBV7-9,TRBJ2-1,many
TGTGCCAGCAGCTCGGCCGAATGGCGTCAGGCGGGTCAGCCCCAGCATTTT,CASSSAEWRQAGQPQHF,NA,TRBV5-6,TRBJ1-5,few
TGCAGCGTGGAGGGACAGAGGACTTACGAGCAGTACTTC,CSVEGQRTYEQYF,NA,TRBV29-1,TRBJ2-7,few
TGTGCCAGCGGATGGGACAGATCCTACGAGCAGTACTTC,CASGWDRSYEQYF,TRBD1,TRBV7-8,TRBJ2-7,few
TGTGCCAGTAGTATTAAAGCGGGAAATTCAAATGAGCAGTTCTTC,CASSIKAGNSNEQFF,TRBD2,TRBV19,TRBJ2-1,NA
TGTGCCACCAGCAGAGATCTAACCACTGAAGCTTTCTTT,CATSRDLTTEAFF,NA,TRBV15,TRBJ1-1,NA
TGCAGCGTGGAGGGACTACACACAGATACGCAGTATTTT,CSVEGLHTDTQYF,TRBD2,TRBV29-1,TRBJ2-3,few
TGTGCCAGCAGCTTAGAGAGCCTCTACGAGCAGTACTTC,CASSLESLYEQYF,NA,TRBV7-2,TRBJ2-7,NA
TGCGCCAGCAGCTTGGCTGCGGGGATGAACACTGAAGCTTTCTTT,CASSLAAGMNTEAFF,NA,TRBV5-1,TRBJ1-1,few
TGTGCCAGCAGCTTAAAGACCTATTCGTCTAGTTGGAGCTCCTACAATGAGCAGTTCTTC,CASSLKTYSSSWSSYNEQFF,NA,TRBV28,TRBJ2-1,few
TGCGCCAGCAGCCAAGTCAGGGTGGGCACTGAAGCTTTCTTT,CASSQVRVGTEAFF,NA,TRBV4-1,TRBJ1-1,NA
TGCGCCAGCACAGACAGGCTGAGCTCCTACGAGCAGTACTTC,CASTDRLSSYEQYF,NA,TRBV5-1,TRBJ2-7,NA
TGTGCCAGCAGCCCCAGGACTAGCGGGAGAGCGATTCGAGAGACCCAGTACTTC,CASSPRTSGRAIRETQYF,TRBD2,TRBV7-3,TRBJ2-5,few
TGTGCCAGCTCACCAGCAGGGTGGGCCGGGGCCAACGTCCTGACTTTC,CASSPAGWAGANVLTF,NA,TRBV18,TRBJ2-6,NA
TGTGCCAGCAGCCAAGAGGGGGTAGCGGGGCTAAGCACAGATACGCAGTATTTT,CASSQEGVAGLSTDTQYF,TRBD2,TRBV4-2,TRBJ2-3,few
TGTGCCACGTTTGACGGGACAGGGTCCTACGAGCAGTACTTC,CATFDGTGSYEQYF,TRBD1,TRBV28,TRBJ2-7,NA
TGCGCCAGCGTACCAGAGACAGATTACTACGAGCAGTACTTC,CASVPETDYYEQYF,NA,TRBV23-1,TRBJ2-7,NA
TGTGCCAGCAGTCCGGGACAACGCTCACCCCTCCACTTT,CASSPGQRSPLHF,NA,TRBV28,TRBJ1-6,few
TGTGCCAGCAGTGTACTAGCGGGAATTGCCGGGGAGCTGTTTTTT,CASSVLAGIAGELFF,TRBD2,TRBV6-1,TRBJ2-2,NA
TGTGCCAGCAGTTACCAGGGAATACAGAACACTGAAGCTTTCTTT,CASSYQGIQNTEAFF,NA,TRBV6-5,TRBJ1-1,NA
TGTGCCAGTAGTACCTTAAGGGGCAAGACGGTAGATACGCAGTATTTT,CASSTLRGKTVDTQYF,NA,TRBV19,TRBJ2-3,few
TGTGCCACCTCCGGAGCTTTCTTT,CATSGAFF,NA,TRBV28,TRBJ1-1,few
TGTGCCAGCCGACTCAACAATGAGCAGTTCTTC,CASRLNNEQFF,NA,TRBV6-5,TRBJ2-1,few
TGTGCCTGGAGCCGTAGACCGGGACAGAGCTACGAGCAGTACTTC,CAWSRRPGQSYEQYF,TRBD1,TRBV30,TRBJ2-7,few
TGTGCCAGCTCATCGACCGGGACAGGGGGGAGAGAGACCCAGTACTTC,CASSSTGTGGRETQYF,TRBD1,TRBV18,TRBJ2-5,NA
TGTGCCAGCAGCCAGGGTCTTCAAGCTTTCTTT,CASSQGLQAFF,NA,TRBV28,TRBJ1-1,few
TGTGCCAGCAGCGTCGCAAGCGGGATCACCTACAATGAGCAGTTCTTC,CASSVASGITYNEQFF,TRBD2,TRBV9,TRBJ2-1,NA
TGTGCCAGCAAGGCGATTGTGGGGACTTATGGCTACACCTTC,CASKAIVGTYGYTF,NA,TRBV2,TRBJ1-2,NA
TGTGCCAGCAGAAGAGGGACTAGCGGGGTCAATGAGCAGTTCTTC,CASRRGTSGVNEQFF,TRBD2,TRBV11-2,TRBJ2-1,NA
TGTGCCAGCACCCCGGACAGACTGCTCTACGAGCAGTACTTC,CASTPDRLLYEQYF,NA,TRBV28,TRBJ2-7,NA
TGTGCCATCAGTGAGTCCAGGGGGGAGAATGGCTACACCTTC,CAISESRGENGYTF,TRBD1,TRBV10-3,TRBJ1-2,NA
TGTGCCTGGAGGGACCGGGACTTTCCAGATACGCAGTATTTT,CAWRDRDFPDTQYF,NA,TRBV30,TRBJ2-3,NA
TGTGCCTACACAGGGGGTGGCTACGAGCAGTACTTC,CAYTGGGYEQYF,TRBD1,TRBV30,TRBJ2-7,few
TGTGCCTGGATGGGAAGGGAGCAAGAGACCCAGTACTTC,CAWMGREQETQYF,NA,TRBV30,TRBJ2-5,few
TGTGCCAGTAGATCGGCCAGGGGCGAGCAGTACTTC,CASRSARGEQYF,NA,TRBV19,TRBJ2-7,few
TGCGCCAGCAGCCCCACGTCGGGGGGCACTGGGGCCAACGTCCTGACTTTC,CASSPTSGGTGANVLTF,NA,TRBV4-3,TRBJ2-6,NA
TGTGCCAGCAAGCTAGCCCGCTCCTACGAGCAGTACTTC,CASKLARSYEQYF,NA,TRBV7-2,TRBJ2-7,NA
TGTGCCAGCTCACCCCGACAGGGAATCGGAACCGGGGAGCTGTTTTTT,CASSPRQGIGTGELFF,TRBD1,TRBV18,TRBJ2-2,few
TGCGCCAGCAGCCAAGTACTAGCGGGACGGGCCGGGGAGCTGTTTTTT,CASSQVLAGRAGELFF,TRBD2,TRBV4-3,TRBJ2-2,NA
TGTGCCAGCAGTTACTCGACAGGGCCCTTCTATGGCTACACCTTC,CASSYSTGPFYGYTF,TRBD1,TRBV6-5,TRBJ1-2,NA
TGCGCCAGCAGCCCGTTAACAGGGGATTACGAGCAGTACTTC,CASSPLTGDYEQYF,TRBD1,TRBV5-1,TRBJ2-7,few